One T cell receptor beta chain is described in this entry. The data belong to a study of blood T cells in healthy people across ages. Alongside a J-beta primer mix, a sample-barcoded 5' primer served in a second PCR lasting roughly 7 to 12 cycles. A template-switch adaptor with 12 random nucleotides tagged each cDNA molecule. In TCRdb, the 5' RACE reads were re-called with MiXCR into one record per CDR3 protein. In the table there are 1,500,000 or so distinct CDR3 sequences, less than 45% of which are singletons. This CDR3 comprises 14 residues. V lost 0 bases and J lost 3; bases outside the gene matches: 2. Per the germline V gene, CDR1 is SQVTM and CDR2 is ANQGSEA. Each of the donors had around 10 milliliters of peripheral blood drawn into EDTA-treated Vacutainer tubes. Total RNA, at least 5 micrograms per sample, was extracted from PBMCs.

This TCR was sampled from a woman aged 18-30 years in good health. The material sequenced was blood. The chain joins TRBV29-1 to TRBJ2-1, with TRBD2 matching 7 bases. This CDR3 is CSVEDWGGYNEQFF. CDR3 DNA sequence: TGCAGCGTTGAAGATTGGGGGGGCTACAATGAGCAGTTCTTC.